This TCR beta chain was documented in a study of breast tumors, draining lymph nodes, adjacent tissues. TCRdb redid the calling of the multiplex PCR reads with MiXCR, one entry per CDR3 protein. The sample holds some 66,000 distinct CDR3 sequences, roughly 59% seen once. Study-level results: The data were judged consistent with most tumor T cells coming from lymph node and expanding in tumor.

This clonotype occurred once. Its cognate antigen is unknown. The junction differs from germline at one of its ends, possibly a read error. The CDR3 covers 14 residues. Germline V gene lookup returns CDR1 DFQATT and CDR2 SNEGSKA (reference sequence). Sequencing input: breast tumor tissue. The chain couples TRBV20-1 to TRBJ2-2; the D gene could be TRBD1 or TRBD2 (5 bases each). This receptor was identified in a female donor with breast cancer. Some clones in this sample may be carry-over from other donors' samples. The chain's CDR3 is CSAKKGLGTGELSF. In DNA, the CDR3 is TGCAGTGCCAAGAAGGGGTTGGGCACCGGGGAGCTGTCTTTT.